Shown below are 30 T cell receptor beta chains from a single sample sequenced in a study of T-cell reconstitution after alpha-beta-depleted transplantation in children. Preparing the TCRbeta library involved the use of unique molecular identifiers. TCRdb re-called the PCR reads with MiXCR, one entry per CDR3 protein. The sample consists of more than 200,000 distinct CDR3 sequences, around 9.2% of them appearing once. Sequences were derived from PBMCs, mostly from graft donor cells, sampled 360 days after TCRalphabeta/CD19-depleted stem cell transplant. These receptors came from a male patient aged 2-9 years who had a stem cell transplant for acute myeloid leukemia, so the T cells may come from the graft donor.

The chain is built from TRBV5-1 and TRBJ1-1, with D unclear. Germline V CDR1 and CDR2: SGHRS, YFSETQ. CDR3 length: 14 amino acids. V was trimmed by 0 bases and J by 1 base, leaving 7 bases between them. CDR3 nucleotide sequence: TGCGCCAGCAGCTTGGACAGCTGGAACACTGAAGCTTTCTTT. Its protein is CASSLDSWNTEAFF.

This clonotype is a singleton in its sample. This may stem from a read error, because a much larger clone lies one nucleotide away. The CDR3 DNA reads TGTGTCAGCAGCCCCGCGTGGGATGAGCAGTTCTTC. It translates to CVSSPAWDEQFF. The chain recombines TRBV12-3 or TRBV12-4 with TRBJ2-1, with D hard to call. CDR3 length equals 12 residues.

This clonotype was counted many times. This chain joins TRBV4-2 and TRBJ2-1, with TRBD1 identical over 11 bases. Germline V gives CDR1 LGHNA, CDR2 YNFKEQ. J was trimmed by 4 bases and V by 4 bases; bases with no gene match: 6. The CDR3 runs to 16 residues. CDR3 in amino acids: CASSLPGTGGYNEQFF. The CDR3 DNA reads TGTGCCAGCAGCCTCCCCGGGACAGGGGGTTACAATGAGCAGTTCTTC.

This clonotype turned up a few times. The V call is TRBV5-5, the J call TRBJ1-1; D remains ambiguous. The CDR3 is made up of 14 amino acids. Germline CDR1 and CDR2: SGHKS and YYEKEE (reference sequence). Trimming shortened V by 4 bases and J by 1 base, and 11 bases separated the two germline ends. In DNA, the CDR3 is TGTGCCAGCAGCGCTTACTACGGGAACACTGAAGCTTTCTTT. Amino acids: CASSAYYGNTEAFF.

The chain links TRBV28 to TRBJ1-4; the D is unclear. The CDR3 has 13 residues. CDR1 MDHEN and CDR2 SYDVKM come from the germline V gene. V was clipped by 8 bases and J by 5 bases, with 12 bases between them. The CDR3 protein is CASEAGGNEKLFF. CDR3 nucleotides: TGTGCCAGCGAAGCGGGAGGGAATGAAAAACTGTTTTTT.

This clonotype was counted ten times or more. The rearrangement uses TRBV19 and TRBJ1-5; 9 bases match TRBD1. The CDR3 extends over 16 amino acids. With 9 bases clipped from V and 4 bases from J, the junction kept 13 bases outside the gene matches. Germline lookup yields CDR1 LNHDA and CDR2 SQIVND (reference sequence). CDR3 amino acids: CARGQGSIATNQPQHF. The CDR3 coding sequence is TGTGCCAGGGGACAGGGCTCCATTGCGACGAATCAGCCCCAGCATTTT.

The table lists this clonotype with many counts. The chain couples TRBV28 to TRBJ2-4, with no clear D. The V gene's germline CDR1 is MDHEN and CDR2 SYDVKM. CDR3 length equals 13 residues. Trimming took 2 bases from V and 8 from J, leaving 10 bases between them. CDR3 DNA sequence: TGTGCCAGCAGTTTACCTAGTACAGACATTCAGTACTTC. Encoded protein: CASSLPSTDIQYF.

The V gene is TRBV5-1, the J gene TRBJ2-3; the D is unclear. V lost 4 bases, J lost 2 bases, and 8 bases lay in between. The germline gives CDR1 SGHRS, CDR2 YFSETQ. The CDR3 is 13 residues long. CDR3 amino acids: CASSILITDTQYF. The CDR3 coding sequence is TGCGCCAGCAGCATCCTCATCACAGATACGCAGTATTTT.

This clonotype was counted ten times or more. This chain links TRBV12-3 or TRBV12-4 with TRBJ1-1; 9 nucleotides agree with TRBD1. V shed 3 bases, J shed 0 bases, and the junction held 5 bases outside the gene matches. The length of the CDR3 is 16 residues. CDR3 DNA: TGTGCCAGCAGTTTCCAGACAGGGGGTATGAACACTGAAGCTTTCTTT. Amino acids: CASSFQTGGMNTEAFF.

This clonotype was seen only a few times. The chain combines TRBV18 with TRBJ2-5; D is perhaps TRBD1 or TRBD2 (5 bases each). There are 15 residues in the CDR3. Germline assignment: CDR1 KGHSH and CDR2 LQKENI. V was trimmed by 4 bases and J by 7 bases, leaving 19 bases between them. The CDR3 spells CASSQGLVPAGTQYF. For the CDR3, the DNA is TGTGCCAGCTCACAGGGGCTCGTCCCGGCGGGGACCCAGTACTTC.

Only a few counts were recorded for this clonotype. The chain links TRBV11-1 to TRBJ2-5; 9 positions match TRBD1. V shed 3 bases and J 5 bases; nucleotides not matched to a gene: 1. Germline V gene lookup returns CDR1 SGHAT and CDR2 FQDESV (reference sequence). This CDR3 region has 13 residues. CDR3 loop: CASSFGQGETQYF. Here the CDR3 DNA reads TGTGCCAGCAGCTTTGGACAGGGGGAGACCCAGTACTTC. The full variable domain, in which reference TRBV11-1 and TRBJ2-5 provide the parts outside the CDR3, is EAEVAQSPRYKITEKSQAVAFWCDPISGHATLYWYRQILGQGPELLVQFQDESVVDDSQLPKDRFSAERLKGVDSTLKIQPAELGDSAMYLCASSFGQGETQYFGPGTRLLVL.

The chain employs TRBV5-1 and TRBJ2-6; a weak D match, TRBD1 (6 bases). This CDR3 is 15 amino acids long. The germline CDR1 and CDR2 sequences are SGHRS and YFSETQ. The ends were cut back, 0 bases at V and 2 bases at J, with 6 bases in the middle. The CDR3 spells CASSLEGAGANVLTF. The CDR3 DNA is TGCGCCAGCAGCTTGGAGGGGGCTGGGGCCAACGTCCTGACTTTC.

In its sample, this clonotype was seen many times. The V and J genes are TRBV6-1 and TRBJ2-1; D might be TRBD1 or TRBD2, each matching 5 bases. V dropped 7 bases and J dropped 8 bases, with 21 bases sitting between them. CDR3 length: 15 residues. Germline CDR1 MNHNS, CDR2 SASEGT. This CDR3 is CASNPPGTSSHEQFF. CDR3 DNA sequence: TGTGCCAGCAACCCCCCAGGGACGTCCTCCCATGAGCAGTTCTTC.

This clonotype was counted a few times. This sequence joins TRBV5-1 and TRBJ1-6; tentatively, D is TRBD1 (6 bases). The length of the CDR3 is 17 residues. The germline CDR1 and CDR2 sequences are SGHRS and YFSETQ. The V end lost 5 bases, the J end lost 0 bases, and 15 bases lay between the germline ends. DNA for the CDR3: TGCGCCAGCAGTTTCAGCAGGGGAAGCTCCTATAATTCACCCCTCCACTTT. Amino acid sequence: CASSFSRGSSYNSPLHF.

This clonotype was seen more than once but under ten times. The chain employs TRBV6-2 or TRBV6-3 and TRBJ2-3, with no clear D. Germline CDR1 is MNHEY and CDR2 is SVGEGT. V lost 0 bases to trimming and J lost 4 bases, with 11 bases between them. CDR3 length: 15 residues. The CDR3, as DNA: TGTGCCAGCAGTTACTCGAAGATTCTTGCAGATACGCAGTATTTT. It is translated as CASSYSKILADTQYF.

This clonotype has a count of ten or more. The chain couples TRBV10-3 to TRBJ2-3, with D tentatively TRBD2 (6 bases). Trimming stripped 2 bases from V and 8 bases from J, with 14 bases between. Germline assignment: CDR1 ENHRY and CDR2 SYGVKD. The CDR3 runs to 14 residues. The CDR3 DNA follows: TGTGCCATCAGTGAGAGGGACGGGAGAGTTACGCAGTATTTT. This translates into CAISERDGRVTQYF.

This chain connects TRBV6-2 or TRBV6-3 to TRBJ2-5; perhaps D is TRBD1 or TRBD2 (5 bases each). Between the trimmed V and J ends, which lost 9 bases and 6 bases, there was a span of 32 bases. This CDR3 has 18 amino acids. CDR1 and CDR2 from the germline V gene are MNHEY and SVGEGT. The CDR3: CASSTPGPLIRVRKTQYF. The CDR3 region has the DNA TGTGCCAGTTCGACACCGGGACCCCTCATAAGGGTGAGGAAGACCCAGTACTTC.

This clonotype occurred many times. The rearrangement uses TRBV4-3 and TRBJ2-6, with D possibly TRBD2 on 6 matching bases. There are 17 residues in the CDR3. Germline CDR1 reads LGHNA; CDR2 reads YSLEER. V was trimmed by 0 bases and J by 4 bases, leaving 13 bases between them. The CDR3 nucleotides read TGCGCCAGCAGCCAAGATCGCCGGGGGTTAGGGGCCAACGTCCTGACTTTC. Translation gives CASSQDRRGLGANVLTF.

In its sample, this clonotype was seen a few times. This rearrangement joins TRBV5-5 to TRBJ1-4; 10 bases agree with TRBD1. V lost 3 bases and J lost 7; bases outside the gene matches: 3. CDR3 size: 14 residues. Germline assignment: CDR1 SGHKS and CDR2 YYEKEE (reference sequence). The DNA for the CDR3 is TGTGCCAGCAGCTCGGGACAGGGGAGTGAAAAACTGTTTTTT. It specifies CASSSGQGSEKLFF. Full variable domain (rest looked up from reference TRBV5-5 and TRBJ1-4): DAGVTQSPTHLIKTRGQQVTLRCSPISGHKSVSWYQQVLGQGPQFIFQYYEKEERGRGNFPDRFSARQFPNYSSELNVNALLLGDSALYLCASSSGQGSEKLFFGSGTQLSVL.

The chain links TRBV20-1 to TRBJ2-7; no definite D call. The germline gives CDR1 DFQATT, CDR2 SNEGSKA (reference sequence). This CDR3 is built from 14 residues. The V gene lost 3 bases and the J gene lost 6 bases, with 18 bases spanning the gap. The CDR3 loop reads CSASLPSVFAEQYF. CDR3 coding DNA: TGCAGTGCTAGCCTACCCTCAGTCTTTGCCGAGCAGTACTTC.

This clonotype was detected ten times or more. The rearrangement links TRBV5-1 to TRBJ2-1, with D perhaps matching TRBD2 (6 bases). CDR3 length equals 15 residues. V lost 4 bases, J lost 8 bases, and 19 bases lay in between. Germline assignment: CDR1 SGHRS and CDR2 YFSETQ. CDR3 nucleotides: TGCGCCAGCAGCCCGGGTGCCGGACTATTGCATGAGCAGTTCTTC. Its protein product is CASSPGAGLLHEQFF.

Only a few counts were recorded for this clonotype. The chain joins TRBV7-6 to TRBJ1-1; D gene unclear. V lost 1 base and J 4 bases, leaving 10 bases between the germline ends. Per the germline V gene, CDR1 is SGHVS and CDR2 is FNYEAQ. The CDR3 has 14 amino acids. This chain's CDR3 is CASSLVVGGTEAFF. The CDR3 region has the DNA TGTGCCAGCAGCTTAGTAGTGGGTGGCACTGAAGCTTTCTTT.

This clonotype was observed a handful of times. V and J are TRBV20-1 and TRBJ2-5; D unclear. Per germline, CDR1 DFQATT and CDR2 SNEGSKA (reference sequence). This CDR3 is 12 amino acids long. V was clipped by 7 bases and J by 4 bases, with 13 bases between them. CDR3 sequence (DNA): TGCAGTGGGCGGACCGCTGGAGAGACCCAGTACTTC. This codes for CSGRTAGETQYF.

The V gene is TRBV5-8, the J gene TRBJ2-1; 8 bases fit TRBD1. CDR1 is SGHTS and CDR2 is YDEGEE in the germline V gene. V lost 7 bases to trimming and J lost 4 bases; unmatched junction nucleotides: 7. The CDR3 is made up of 14 amino acids. The CDR3 bases are TGTGCCAGCGGACCCGGGACAGGATACAATGAGCAGTTCTTC. Its translation: CASGPGTGYNEQFF.

This clonotype has ten or more counts. V and J are TRBV27 and TRBJ2-3, with 10 bases lining up with TRBD2. The CDR3 runs to 18 residues. Germline trimming cut 2 bases from V and 0 bases from J; bases unmatched to any gene: 8. CDR1 and CDR2 (germline): MNHEY, SMNVEV (reference sequence). CDR3 sequence reads: CASSLGLAGAPSTDTQYF. DNA for the CDR3: TGTGCCAGCAGTTTAGGGCTAGCGGGGGCCCCGAGCACAGATACGCAGTATTTT.

This clonotype was counted between two and nine times. The CDR3 is CATSSGTGYNEQFF. The DNA of the CDR3 is TGTGCCACCAGCTCCGGGACAGGCTACAATGAGCAGTTCTTC. V usage is TRBV15 and J usage is TRBJ2-1, with 8 bases fitting TRBD1. Germline V gene lookup returns CDR1 LNHNV and CDR2 YYDKDF (reference sequence). V shed 5 bases and J 3 bases; nucleotides not matched to a gene: 3. This CDR3 contains 14 residues.

This clonotype was recorded at least ten times. This chain joins TRBV6-5 and TRBJ1-5; 7 positions agree with TRBD1. Germline V gene data show CDR1 as MNHEY and CDR2 as SVGAGI. The ends lost 5 bases at V and 3 bases at J; junction bases unmatched: 10. This CDR3 contains 16 residues. CDR3 nucleotide sequence: TGTGCCAGCAGTAATCCCGGGACAGCGTACAATCAGCCCCAGCATTTT. Its translation: CASSNPGTAYNQPQHF.

The chain employs TRBV5-4 and TRBJ2-3; D ambiguous. This CDR3 region has 13 residues. The V gene's germline CDR1 is SGHNT and CDR2 YYREEE (reference sequence). V lost 0 bases, J lost 4 bases, and 6 bases lay in between. CDR3 region: CASSLGPADTQYF. The CDR3 bases are TGTGCCAGCAGCTTGGGGCCCGCAGATACGCAGTATTTT.

CDR3 nucleotide sequence: TGTGCCAGCAGTTACTCGTTCCGTATGGCGGGCCCGAACACTGAAGCTTTCTTT. Amino acid sequence: CASSYSFRMAGPNTEAFF. The V call is TRBV6-2 or TRBV6-3, the J call TRBJ1-1, with unresolved D. CDR3 length: 18 amino acids. Germline V lookup: CDR1 MNHEY, CDR2 SVGEGT. Trimming took 0 bases from V and 1 from J, leaving 18 bases between them.

Only a few counts were recorded for this clonotype. This chain connects TRBV2 to TRBJ1-5; TRBD1 agrees at 9 bases. V was pared by 6 bases and J by 10 bases, with 7 bases of the junction left unmatched. CDR1 is SNHLY, CDR2 FYNNEI, per germline. This CDR3 comprises 13 residues. CDR3 coding DNA: TGTGCCAGCAGCCGGGACAGGGTTCATCCCCAGCATTTT. Protein: CASSRDRVHPQHF.